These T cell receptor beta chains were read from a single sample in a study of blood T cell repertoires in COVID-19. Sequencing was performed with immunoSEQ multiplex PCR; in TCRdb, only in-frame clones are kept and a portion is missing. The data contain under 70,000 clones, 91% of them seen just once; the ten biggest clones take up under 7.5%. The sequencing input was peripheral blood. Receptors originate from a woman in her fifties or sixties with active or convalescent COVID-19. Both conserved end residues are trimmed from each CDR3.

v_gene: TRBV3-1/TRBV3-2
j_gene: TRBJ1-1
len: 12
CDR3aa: ASSQGPGTVEAF

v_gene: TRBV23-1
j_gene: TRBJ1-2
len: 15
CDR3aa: ASSQSGMGQPPYGYT

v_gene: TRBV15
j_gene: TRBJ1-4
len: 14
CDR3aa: ATSTHGQGVNEKLF

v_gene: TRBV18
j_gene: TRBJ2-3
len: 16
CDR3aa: ASSPSGTSGGAPDTQY

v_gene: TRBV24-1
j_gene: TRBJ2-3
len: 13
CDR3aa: ATSGGTDVTDTQY

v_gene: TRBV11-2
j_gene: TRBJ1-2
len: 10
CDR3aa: ASSSLNYGYT

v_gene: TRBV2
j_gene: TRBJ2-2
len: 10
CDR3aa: ASSEIREELF

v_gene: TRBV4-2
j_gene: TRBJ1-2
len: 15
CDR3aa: ASSRTVGQGANYGYT

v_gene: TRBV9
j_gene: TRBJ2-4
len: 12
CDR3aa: ASSVAGTRNIQY

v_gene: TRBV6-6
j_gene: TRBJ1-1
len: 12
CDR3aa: ASSYSTGNTEAF

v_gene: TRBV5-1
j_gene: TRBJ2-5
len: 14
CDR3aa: ASSFSTGSGGETQY

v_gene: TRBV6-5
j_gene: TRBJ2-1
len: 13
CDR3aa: ASRRAGGTVNEQF

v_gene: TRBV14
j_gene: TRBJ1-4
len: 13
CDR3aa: ASSVRGTGVEKLF

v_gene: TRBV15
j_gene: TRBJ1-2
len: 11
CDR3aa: ATSRGTAYGYT

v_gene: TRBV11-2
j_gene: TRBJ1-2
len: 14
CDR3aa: ASSLYVDSSNYGYT

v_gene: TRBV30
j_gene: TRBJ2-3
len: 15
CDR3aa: AWNLRTSGRITDTQY

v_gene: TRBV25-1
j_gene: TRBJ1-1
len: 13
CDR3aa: ASSTLQGTNTEAF

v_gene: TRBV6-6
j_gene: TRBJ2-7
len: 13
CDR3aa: ASSFKGGGSYEQY

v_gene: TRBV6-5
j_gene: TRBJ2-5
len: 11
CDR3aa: ASSRDSQETQY

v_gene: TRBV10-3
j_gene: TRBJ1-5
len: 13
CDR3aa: AIRDRDLGNQPQH

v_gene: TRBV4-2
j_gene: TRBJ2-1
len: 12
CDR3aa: ASSRTSGAHEQF

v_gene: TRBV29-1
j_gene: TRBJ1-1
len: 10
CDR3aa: SVETQGTEAF

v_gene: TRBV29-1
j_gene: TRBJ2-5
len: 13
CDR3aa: SERNRDRGGETQY

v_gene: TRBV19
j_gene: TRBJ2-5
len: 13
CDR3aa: ASRTSGTALETQY

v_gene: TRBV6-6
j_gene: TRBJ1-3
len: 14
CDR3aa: ASSYGTGNSGNTIY

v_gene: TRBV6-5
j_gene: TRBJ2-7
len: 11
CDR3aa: ATRGSSTYEQY

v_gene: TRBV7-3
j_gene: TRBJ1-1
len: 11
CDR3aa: ASSSDRYTEAF

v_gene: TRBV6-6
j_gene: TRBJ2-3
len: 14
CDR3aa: ASSYSSGRKTDTQY

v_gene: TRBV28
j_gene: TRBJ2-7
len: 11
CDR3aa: ASRRGQDHEQY

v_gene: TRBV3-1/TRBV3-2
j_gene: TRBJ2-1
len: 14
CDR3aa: ASSRSSSGAYNEQF

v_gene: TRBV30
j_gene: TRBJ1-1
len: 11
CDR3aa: AWSVQENTEAF

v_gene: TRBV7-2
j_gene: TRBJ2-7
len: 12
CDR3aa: ASSLGLNSYEQY

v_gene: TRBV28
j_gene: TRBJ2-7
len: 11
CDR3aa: ASSPGLAGKQY

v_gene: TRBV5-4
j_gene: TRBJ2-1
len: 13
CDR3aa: ASSLDVSTYNEQF

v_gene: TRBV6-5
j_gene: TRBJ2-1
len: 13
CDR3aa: ASSLQGDSYNEQF